Each of the 24 T cell receptor beta chains below was sequenced from the same sample in a study of control samples from healthy donors and cancer patients. The data were produced by immunoSEQ multiplex PCR, yet TCRdb's version contains in-frame clones alone and is incomplete. The table shows 160,000 or so clones, with over 90% occurring only once. Material: blood. The receptors come from a man in his forties or fifties in good health.

This sequence joins TRBV27 and TRBJ2-4; the D is unclear. Germline CDR1 is MNHEY and CDR2 is SMNVEV (reference sequence). V was pared by 4 bases and J by 0 bases, with 7 bases between. The CDR3 totals 14 residues. CDR3 in amino acids: CASSSVAAKNIQYF. The DNA of the CDR3 is TGTGCCAGCAGTTCCGTGGCAGCCAAAAACATTCAGTACTTC.

The CDR3 DNA reads TGTGCCAGCAGTGAAGAACTAGCGGGAGATTACGAGCAGTACTTC. Encoded protein: CASSEELAGDYEQYF. The chain carries TRBV2 and TRBJ2-7; 11 nucleotides match TRBD2. Germline loops: CDR1 SNHLY, CDR2 FYNNEI. The CDR3 totals 15 residues. Unmatched junction bases numbered 3, after V lost 1 base and J lost 4 bases. The full variable domain, with the rest looked up from reference TRBV2 and TRBJ2-7, is EPEVTQTPSHQVTQMGQEVILRCVPISNHLYFYWYRQILGQKVEFLVSFYNNEISEKSEIFDDQFSVERPDGSNFTLKIRSTKLEDSAMYFCASSEELAGDYEQYFGPGTRLTVT.

Comments on this clone: Germline and junction disagree at one end, which may indicate a read error. Other DNA sequences of this sample code for an identical CDR3. The rearrangement links TRBV29-1 to TRBJ1-5, with D maybe TRBD1 (5 bases). Germline V CDR1 and CDR2: SQVTM, ANQGSEA. The CDR3 is made up of 14 amino acids. CDR3 DNA: TGCAGCGTTGCGACCGGGACGGGCAACCAGCCCCAGCATTTT. Translating it yields CSVATGTGNQPQHF.

The CDR3 protein is CASSSQGLSAITF. The CDR3 DNA follows: TGTGCCAGCAGTTCGCAGGGGCTATCGGCTATCACCTTC. This chain connects TRBV2 to TRBJ1-2, with a possible D match to TRBD1 (6 bases). V was cut by 5 bases and J by 13 bases, with 20 bases left in between. The V gene's germline CDR1 is SNHLY and CDR2 FYNNEI. There are 13 residues in the CDR3.

The chain has TRBV19 and TRBJ2-5, with 8 bases matching TRBD1. This CDR3 is built from 14 residues. Germline CDR1 LNHDA, CDR2 SQIVND (reference sequence). The V gene end was trimmed by 5 bases and the J gene end by 5 bases; junction bases not matched to a gene: 7. The CDR3 sequence is CASSVDRALETQYF. The CDR3 nucleotides are TGTGCCAGTAGTGTGGACAGGGCGCTGGAGACCCAGTACTTC.

This clone was seen only once. The chain links TRBV12-3 or TRBV12-4 to TRBJ2-1; D unresolved. Trimming took off 7 bases at V and 6 bases at J, with 13 bases between the two ends. The CDR3 runs 13 residues. This CDR3 reads CASTPTWANEQFF. The CDR3 DNA reads as TGTGCCAGCACCCCTACCTGGGCCAATGAGCAGTTCTTC.

CDR3 nucleotide sequence: TGCGCCAGCAGCTTGGGCATGACAGGGAGCGGCTACACCTTC. Its protein is CASSLGMTGSGYTF. This chain joins TRBV5-1 and TRBJ1-2, with 7 bases identical to TRBD1. J gave up 8 bases and V 0 bases, and 7 bases lay outside the gene matches. CDR3 length equals 14 residues. CDR1 and CDR2 (germline): SGHRS, YFSETQ.

The genes are TRBV28 and TRBJ1-4; 8 nucleotides match TRBD1. The germline CDR1 and CDR2 sequences are MDHEN and SYDVKM. This CDR3 comprises 18 residues. Unmatched junction bases numbered 14, after V lost 4 bases and J lost 4 bases. Written as DNA, the CDR3 is TGTGCCAGCAGTTCGGACAGGGTCGGGAACATGATTAATGAAAAACTGTTTTTT. Residues: CASSSDRVGNMINEKLFF.

The rearrangement uses TRBV29-1 and TRBJ1-1; perhaps TRBD1 as D (6 bases). From germline, CDR1 is SQVTM and CDR2 ANQGSEA. The V end was cut by 6 bases, the J end by 3 bases, with 8 bases between. The length of the CDR3 is 11 residues. The CDR3 region has the DNA TGCAGCGTAGCAGGGGACACTGAAGCTTTCTTT. Residues: CSVAGDTEAFF. The variable domain in full, with the rest retrieved from reference TRBV29-1 and TRBJ1-1, is SAVISQKPSRDICQRGTSLTIQCQVDSQVTMMFWYRQQPGQSLTLIATANQGSEATYESGFVIDKFPISRPNLTFSTLTVSNMSPEDSSIYLCSVAGDTEAFFGQGTRLTVV.

This clone has only one observation. The CDR3 here is CASSAQTSGIDYEQFF. CDR3 sequence (DNA): TGTGCCAGCAGCGCCCAGACTAGCGGGATTGACTATGAGCAGTTCTTC. The gene calls are TRBV9 and TRBJ2-1; 11 bases map to TRBD2. The CDR3 consists of 16 residues. The V and J ends lost 3 bases and 8 bases, in that order; junction bases with no gene match: 10. Germline V CDR1 and CDR2: SGDLS, YYNGEE.

V and J are TRBV11-2 and TRBJ2-7; D not certain. Trimming left V 3 bases short and J 2 bases short, with 8 bases between. The germline V gene encodes CDR1 SGHAT and CDR2 FQNNGV. This CDR3 is 13 amino acids long. The CDR3 nucleotides are TGTGCCAGCAGCTTTGGCCGGGCCTACGAGCAGTACTTC. It is translated as CASSFGRAYEQYF.

This chain joins TRBV28 and TRBJ1-5, with D tentatively TRBD1 (5 bases). Per germline, CDR1 MDHEN and CDR2 SYDVKM. V was shortened by 3 bases and J by 7 bases, with 10 bases between the two germline ends. The CDR3 is made up of 13 amino acids. The CDR3: CASSFRAQQPQHF. CDR3 in DNA: TGTGCCAGCAGTTTCAGGGCCCAACAGCCCCAGCATTTT.

For the CDR3, the DNA is TGTGCCAGCAGTTACTCGATCGGGAAGGAAAAACTGTTTTTT. This codes for CASSYSIGKEKLFF. The chain recombines TRBV6-5 with TRBJ1-4, with unresolved D. V was pared by 0 bases and J by 8 bases, with 10 bases between. The CDR3 has 14 amino acids. CDR1 MNHEY and CDR2 SVGAGI come from the germline V gene.

This chain links TRBV5-1 with TRBJ2-5; D is ambiguous. The CDR3 sequence is 14 residues long. The germline gives CDR1 SGHRS, CDR2 YFSETQ. V lost 4 bases to trimming and J lost 5 bases, with 15 bases between them. CDR3 loop: CASSQGGQKETQYF. The CDR3 coding sequence is TGCGCCAGCAGCCAAGGTGGGCAAAAGGAGACCCAGTACTTC.

The rearrangement uses TRBV6-2 or TRBV6-3 and TRBJ2-7, with 16 bases lining up with TRBD2. Losses at the gene ends were 4 bases for V and 7 bases for J; bases not matched to a gene: 10. This CDR3 is 17 amino acids long. The germline V gene encodes CDR1 MNHEY and CDR2 SVGEGT. The CDR3 nucleotides are TGTGCCAGCAGTTGGGGGACTAGCGGGAGGGTAGGCGGTGAGCAGTACTTC. Protein product: CASSWGTSGRVGGEQYF.

This clone was found once. This chain connects TRBV9 to TRBJ2-7; D could derive from TRBD1 or TRBD2 (5 bases each). Trimming removed 0 bases from V and 4 bases from J, with 17 bases in between. The germline CDR1 and CDR2 sequences are SGDLS and YYNGEE. CDR3 length: 16 amino acids. DNA of the CDR3: TGTGCCAGCAGCGTAGGGGGGACCCTGAGCCCTTACGAGCAGTACTTC. Protein: CASSVGGTLSPYEQYF.

The V and J genes are TRBV5-6 and TRBJ1-6; 10 bases map to TRBD1. The CDR3 runs 14 residues. Per the germline V gene, CDR1 is SGHDT and CDR2 is YYEEEE. After removal of 4 bases from V and 9 bases from J, the junction contained 4 bases not matched to a gene. CDR3 loop: CASSRGQGSSPLHF. In DNA form, the CDR3 reads TGTGCCAGCAGCAGGGGACAGGGGAGTTCACCCCTCCACTTT.

The chain recombines TRBV19 with TRBJ2-5; D might be TRBD2 (5 bases). V lost 4 bases, J lost 5 bases, and 14 bases lay in between. The CDR3 consists of 14 residues. CDR1 LNHDA and CDR2 SQIVND come from the germline V gene (reference sequence). CDR3 nucleotide sequence: TGTGCCAGTAGTAGCGGAGGTGGGAGTGAGACCCAGTACTTC. Its translation: CASSSGGGSETQYF.

The chain recombines TRBV7-9 with TRBJ2-2; 7 bases are shared with TRBD1. This CDR3 has 15 residues. Per germline, CDR1 SEHNR and CDR2 FQNEAQ (reference sequence). V was clipped by 5 bases and J by 6 bases; unmatched bases: 9. The CDR3 loop is CASSTLRDSAGELFF. CDR3 DNA: TGTGCCAGCAGCACACTCCGGGACAGCGCCGGGGAGCTGTTTTTT.

V and J are TRBV9 and TRBJ1-6, with a possible D match to TRBD1 (6 bases). V lost 0 bases and J lost 10, with 11 bases in between. This CDR3 region has 14 residues. CDR1 and CDR2 from the germline V gene are SGDLS and YYNGEE. The CDR3 loop reads CASSVVGGRSPLHF. CDR3 bases: TGTGCCAGCAGCGTAGTCGGGGGCAGGTCACCCCTCCACTTT.

This clone appeared once. The chain uses TRBV11-2 and TRBJ2-7; TRBD2 aligns across 8 bases. The CDR3 covers 14 residues. Germline CDR1 and CDR2: SGHAT and FQNNGV. Losses at the gene ends were 1 base for V and 4 bases for J; bases not matched to a gene: 3. The CDR3 coding sequence is TGTGCCAGCAGCTTAGCGGGAGGGCCGTACGAGCAGTACTTC. It encodes CASSLAGGPYEQYF.

The V call is TRBV11-3, the J call TRBJ2-1; TRBD2 aligns across 12 bases. The CDR3 is 16 amino acids. CDR1 is SGHNT and CDR2 is YENEEA in the germline V gene. Trimming removed 1 base from V and 4 bases from J; junction bases left unmatched: 2. CDR3 bases: TGTGCCAGCAGCTTAGGTCTAGCGGGAGGGTACAATGAGCAGTTCTTC. Amino acids: CASSLGLAGGYNEQFF.

The V call is TRBV27, the J call TRBJ1-6; D possibly corresponds to TRBD1 (5 bases). Germline CDR1 and CDR2: MNHEY and SMNVEV (reference sequence). CDR3 size: 16 residues. V lost 7 bases and J 0 bases, leaving 13 bases between the germline ends. Written as DNA, the CDR3 is TGTGCCAGCAAGTTACAGGACCTCTCCTATAATTCACCCCTCCACTTT. It specifies CASKLQDLSYNSPLHF.

The chain joins TRBV28 to TRBJ2-3, with 11 nucleotides matching TRBD2. Germline trimming cut 7 bases from V and 5 bases from J; bases unmatched to any gene: 5. The germline V gene has CDR1 MDHEN and CDR2 SYDVKM. CDR3 length: 14 amino acids. CDR3 nucleotide sequence: TGTGCCAGCAATGAGCTAGCGGGAGGAGATACGCAGTATTTT. Translating it yields CASNELAGGDTQYF.